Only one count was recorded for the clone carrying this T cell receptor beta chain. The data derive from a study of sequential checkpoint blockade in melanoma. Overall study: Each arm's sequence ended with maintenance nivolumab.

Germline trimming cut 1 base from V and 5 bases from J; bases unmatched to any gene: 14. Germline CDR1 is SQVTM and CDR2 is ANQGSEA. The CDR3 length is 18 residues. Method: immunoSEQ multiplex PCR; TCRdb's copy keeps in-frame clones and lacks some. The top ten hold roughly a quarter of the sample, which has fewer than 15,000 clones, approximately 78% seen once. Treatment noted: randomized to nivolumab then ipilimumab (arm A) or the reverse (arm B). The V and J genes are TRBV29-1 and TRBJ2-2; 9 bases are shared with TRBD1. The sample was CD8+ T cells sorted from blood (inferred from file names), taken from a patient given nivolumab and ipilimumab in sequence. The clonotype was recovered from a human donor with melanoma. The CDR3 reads CSVEGTGADFKITGELFF. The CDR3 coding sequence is TGCAGCGTTGAAGGGACAGGGGCCGACTTTAAAATTACCGGGGAGCTGTTTTTT.